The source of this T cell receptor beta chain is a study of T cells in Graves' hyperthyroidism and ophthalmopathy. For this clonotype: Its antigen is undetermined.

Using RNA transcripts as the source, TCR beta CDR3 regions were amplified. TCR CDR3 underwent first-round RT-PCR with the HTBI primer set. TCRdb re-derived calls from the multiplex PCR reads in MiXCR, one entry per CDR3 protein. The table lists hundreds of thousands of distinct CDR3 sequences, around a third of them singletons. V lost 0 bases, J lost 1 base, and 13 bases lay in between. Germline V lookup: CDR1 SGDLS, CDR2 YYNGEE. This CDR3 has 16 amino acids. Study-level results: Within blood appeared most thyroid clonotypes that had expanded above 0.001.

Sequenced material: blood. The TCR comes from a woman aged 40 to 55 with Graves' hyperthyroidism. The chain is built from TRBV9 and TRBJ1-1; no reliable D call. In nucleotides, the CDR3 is TGTGCCAGCAGCGTAGGAGGGTTCCAGGCGAACACTGAAGCTTTCTTT. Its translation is CASSVGGFQANTEAFF.